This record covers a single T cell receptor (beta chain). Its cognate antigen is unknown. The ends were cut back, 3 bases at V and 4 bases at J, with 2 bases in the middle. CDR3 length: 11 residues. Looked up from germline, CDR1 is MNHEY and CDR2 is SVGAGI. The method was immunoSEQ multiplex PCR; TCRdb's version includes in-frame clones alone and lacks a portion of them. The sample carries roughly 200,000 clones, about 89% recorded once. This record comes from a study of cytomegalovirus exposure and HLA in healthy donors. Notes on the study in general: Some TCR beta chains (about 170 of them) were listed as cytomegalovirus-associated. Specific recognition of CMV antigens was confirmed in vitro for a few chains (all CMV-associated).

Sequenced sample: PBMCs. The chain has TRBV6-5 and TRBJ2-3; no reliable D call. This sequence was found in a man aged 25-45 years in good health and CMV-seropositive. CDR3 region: CASSYSDTQYF. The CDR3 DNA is TGTGCCAGCAGTTATTCAGATACGCAGTATTTT.